These 24 T cell receptor beta chains were sequenced from one sample in a study of T cell responses to AZD1222 COVID-19 vaccine. Generated by immunoSEQ multiplex PCR, the TCRdb table keeps only in-frame clones and is missing some. Among 80,000 or so clones, over 75% were seen once, and the ten largest hold 10%. This specimen was peripheral blood, taken 28 days after the second AZD1222 dose. The origin of the receptors is an adult who received the AZD1222 COVID-19 vaccine.

The chain employs TRBV4-2 and TRBJ1-3, with 9 bases lining up with TRBD1. J lost 0 bases, V lost 2 bases, and 5 bases had no gene match. The CDR3 extends over 17 amino acids. Per the germline V gene, CDR1 is LGHNA and CDR2 is YNFKEQ. The CDR3 reads CASSQWTGANSGNTIYF. The CDR3 DNA reads TGTGCCAGCAGCCAATGGACAGGGGCCAACTCTGGAAACACCATATATTTT.

The CDR3 region is CAISEPQLNTEAFF. CDR3 nucleotide sequence: TGTGCCATCAGTGAGCCACAATTGAACACTGAAGCTTTCTTT. V gene TRBV10-3 combines with J gene TRBJ1-1; D call uncertain. Germline loops: CDR1 ENHRY, CDR2 SYGVKD. Trimming left V 2 bases short and J 0 bases short, with 7 bases between. The CDR3 contains 14 residues.

This clone was observed a few times. The junction departs from germline at one end; a sequencing error may be responsible. The chain has TRBV7-7 and TRBJ2-7, with 10 bases aligning to TRBD2. This CDR3 has 19 residues. Germline CDR1 SSHAT, CDR2 FNYEAQ (reference sequence). The CDR3 nucleotides are TGTGCTAGCAGCTTGATTTGGGCTAGCGGGGGCTTCTGTACCTACGAGCAGTACTTC. This sequence encodes CASSLIWASGGFCTYEQYF.

In regard to this clone: The sample contains more than one DNA sequence encoding this CDR3. The chain carries TRBV9 and TRBJ1-3; D is unresolved. With 4 bases removed from V and 9 bases from J, the gap between germline ends came to 23 bases. The CDR3 has 16 residues. Germline CDR1 reads SGDLS; CDR2 reads YYNGEE. The CDR3 reads CASSPQTGNTGGTIYF. Written as DNA, the CDR3 is TGTGCCAGCAGCCCCCAAACCGGAAACACCGGTGGCACCATATATTTT. The full variable domain, its missing parts supplied by reference TRBV9 and TRBJ1-3, is DSGVTQTPKHLITATGQRVTLRCSPRSGDLSVYWYQQSLDQGLQFLIQYYNGEERAKGNILERFSAQQFPDLHSELNLSSLELGDSALYFCASSPQTGNTGGTIYFGEGSWLTVV.

The chain recombines TRBV10-3 with TRBJ2-2; TRBD1 matches 10 bases. The CDR3 contains 13 residues. Germline lookup yields CDR1 ENHRY and CDR2 SYGVKD. Losses at the gene ends were 10 bases for V and 5 bases for J; bases not matched to a gene: 4. CDR3 sequence: CANGQGETGELFF. For the CDR3, the DNA is TGTGCCAACGGACAGGGGGAAACCGGGGAGCTGTTTTTT.

The chain employs TRBV2 and TRBJ2-1; TRBD1 matches 8 bases. This CDR3 contains 15 residues. Germline values: CDR1 SNHLY, CDR2 FYNNEI. V lost 10 bases, J lost 7 bases, and 15 bases stayed unmatched. The DNA of the CDR3 is TGTGCCAACTTCCGGGACAGGAGTTTTCAAAATGAGCAGTTCTTC. It encodes CANFRDRSFQNEQFF.

This clone was seen once. This chain joins TRBV27 and TRBJ2-5; D is possibly TRBD2 (7 bases). This CDR3 has 14 amino acids. Germline V gene data show CDR1 as MNHEY and CDR2 as SMNVEV (reference sequence). V was trimmed by 8 bases and J by 3 bases, leaving 16 bases between them. The chain's CDR3 is CASRGGGTKETQYF. In DNA, the CDR3 is TGTGCCAGCCGAGGGGGGGGGACTAAAGAGACCCAGTACTTC.

V and J are TRBV29-1 and TRBJ2-7; D is ambiguous. Germline V gene lookup returns CDR1 SQVTM and CDR2 ANQGSEA. The CDR3 length is 11 residues. V lost 5 bases and J lost 4, with 9 bases in between. CDR3 DNA: TGCAGCGTTTCCCGAGAGTACGAGCAGTACTTC. Its protein is CSVSREYEQYF.

This rearrangement joins TRBV5-1 to TRBJ1-5; 9 bases are shared with TRBD1. Trimming cost V 3 bases and J 1 base; bases outside gene matches: 2. Germline V gene lookup returns CDR1 SGHRS and CDR2 YFSETQ. This CDR3 is built from 15 residues. The CDR3 region has the DNA TGCGCCAGCAGCTCTGGACAGGGGAGCAATCAGCCCCAGCATTTT. Amino acids: CASSSGQGSNQPQHF.

This chain joins TRBV20-1 and TRBJ1-1; 7 nucleotides agree with TRBD1. This CDR3 is built from 12 residues. V shed 3 bases and J 5 bases; nucleotides not matched to a gene: 3. Germline CDR1 DFQATT, CDR2 SNEGSKA (reference sequence). The CDR3 nucleotides read TGCAGTGCTAGTTCAGGGGGGACTGAAGCTTTCTTT. It codes for CSASSGGTEAFF.

This clone was detected only a few times. V gene TRBV4-1 combines with J gene TRBJ2-2; TRBD1 matches 7 bases. V lost 4 bases and J lost 5; bases outside the gene matches: 7. Per the germline V gene, CDR1 is MGHRA and CDR2 is YSYEKL. CDR3 length: 15 amino acids. CDR3 in amino acids: CASSLEDRPTGELFF. DNA of the CDR3: TGCGCCAGCAGCCTAGAGGACAGGCCTACCGGGGAGCTGTTTTTT.

This sequence joins TRBV18 and TRBJ2-3, with 9 bases aligning to TRBD2. Unmatched junction bases numbered 7, after V lost 3 bases and J lost 0 bases. The CDR3 sequence is 17 residues long. The V gene's germline CDR1 is KGHSH and CDR2 LQKENI. This CDR3 is CASSPPIAGVSTDTQYF. The CDR3, as DNA: TGTGCCAGCTCACCCCCTATAGCGGGGGTGAGCACAGATACGCAGTATTTT.

The chain joins TRBV15 to TRBJ1-4; 8 bases are a match to TRBD1. Per the germline V gene, CDR1 is LNHNV and CDR2 is YYDKDF (reference sequence). The CDR3 contains 15 residues. V shed 1 base and J 5 bases; nucleotides not matched to a gene: 3. The CDR3 DNA reads as TGTGCCACCAGCAGAGCAGGACAGGGAAATGAAAAACTGTTTTTT. Its translation: CATSRAGQGNEKLFF.

This chain joins TRBV28 and TRBJ2-3; TRBD2 is a possible D gene (5 bases). Germline V gives CDR1 MDHEN, CDR2 SYDVKM. CDR3 size: 14 residues. Trimming took 6 bases from V and 1 from J, leaving 11 bases between them. The CDR3 DNA follows: TGTGCCAGCAGCTGGATGGGAGGCACAGATACGCAGTATTTT. Residues: CASSWMGGTDTQYF.

The CDR3 DNA is TGTGCCAGTAGCTCGAACGGGGGTGGCCAAGAGACCCAGTACTTC. This gives the protein CASSSNGGGQETQYF. The chain links TRBV19 to TRBJ2-5; tentative D call: TRBD2 (6 bases). The CDR3 loop spans 15 amino acids. Trimming pared 6 bases from V and 1 base from J, leaving 15 bases between. Germline V gives CDR1 LNHDA, CDR2 SQIVND (reference sequence).

The chain uses TRBV2 and TRBJ1-2, with 8 bases fitting TRBD1. In germline, CDR1 is SNHLY, CDR2 FYNNEI. V lost 3 bases, J lost 1 base, and 1 base stayed unmatched. The CDR3 is made up of 14 amino acids. The CDR3 DNA reads as TGTGCCAGCAGTGATACAGGGGGTAACTATGGCTACACCTTC. Translation: CASSDTGGNYGYTF.

The chain uses TRBV6-5 and TRBJ2-7; D might be TRBD1 (6 bases). The CDR3 contains 14 residues. V dropped 5 bases and J dropped 1 base, with 12 bases sitting between them. Germline CDR1 reads MNHEY; CDR2 reads SVGAGI. CDR3 amino acids: CASSSDRRSYEQYF. As DNA, the CDR3 is TGTGCCAGCAGTAGTGACAGGAGGTCCTACGAGCAGTACTTC.

The gene calls are TRBV15 and TRBJ2-7; TRBD2 matches 10 bases. This CDR3 comprises 17 residues. CDR1 and CDR2 (germline): LNHNV, YYDKDF (reference sequence). V trimming: 3 bases; J trimming: 4 bases; junction bases outside the gene matches: 12. CDR3: CATSSLPGLARPYEQYF. CDR3 nucleotides: TGTGCCACCAGCAGCCTTCCGGGACTAGCGCGGCCATACGAGCAGTACTTC.

The chain carries TRBV6-5 and TRBJ2-1; 11 nucleotides agree with TRBD2. The CDR3 runs to 16 residues. Germline loops: CDR1 MNHEY, CDR2 SVGAGI. J was trimmed by 0 bases and V by 4 bases; bases with no gene match: 2. The CDR3 nucleotides are TGTGCCAGCAGTTTTAGCGGGGGGGGCTCCTACAATGAGCAGTTCTTC. This codes for CASSFSGGGSYNEQFF.

The chain combines TRBV19 with TRBJ1-3; possibly TRBD1 for D (5 bases). Trimming took off 2 bases at V and 1 base at J, with 15 bases between the two ends. Germline V gene lookup returns CDR1 LNHDA and CDR2 SQIVND (reference sequence). The length of the CDR3 is 17 residues. The CDR3 nucleotides read TGTGCCAGTAGTATAATCCGGAGGGGAGTGTCTGGAAACACCATATATTTT. Translation gives CASSIIRRGVSGNTIYF.

This chain links TRBV7-9 with TRBJ1-2; D call uncertain. The V end was cut by 5 bases, the J end by 3 bases, with 13 bases between. The CDR3 has 14 amino acids. The germline V gene has CDR1 SEHNR and CDR2 FQNEAQ (reference sequence). CDR3 sequence: CASSTDPDYYGYTF. The CDR3 nucleotides are TGTGCCAGCAGCACCGACCCCGACTACTATGGCTACACCTTC. The variable domain in full, with the rest retrieved from reference TRBV7-9 and TRBJ1-2, is DTGVSQNPRHKITKRGQNVTFRCDPISEHNRLYWYRQTLGQGPEFLTYFQNEAQLEKSRLLSDRFSAERPKGSFSTLEIQRTEQGDSAMYLCASSTDPDYYGYTFGSGTRLTVV.

The gene calls are TRBV7-8 and TRBJ1-4, with unresolved D. V was shortened by 1 base and J by 7 bases, with 7 bases between the two germline ends. The CDR3 sequence is 13 residues long. Germline-derived CDR1 and CDR2 are SGHVS and FQNEAQ. The CDR3 region has the DNA TGTGCCAGCAGCTTAGTCCGGGGTGAAAAACTGTTTTTT. Its translation is CASSLVRGEKLFF.

The genes are TRBV27 and TRBJ1-2; D possibly corresponds to TRBD1 (6 bases). The CDR3 sequence is 16 residues long. CDR1 is MNHEY and CDR2 is SMNVEV in the germline V gene (reference sequence). The V and J ends lost 5 bases and 0 bases respectively, with 16 bases between them. The CDR3 loop is CASSPLDRKANYGYTF. The DNA for the CDR3 is TGTGCCAGCAGTCCGTTGGACAGAAAAGCTAACTATGGCTACACCTTC.

This chain links TRBV19 with TRBJ1-2; D may be TRBD1 (5 bases). The CDR3 covers 16 residues. V lost 5 bases to trimming and J lost 4 bases, with 20 bases between them. Germline values: CDR1 LNHDA, CDR2 SQIVND (reference sequence). CDR3: CASSPETAIQVYGYTF. In DNA form, the CDR3 reads TGTGCCAGTAGTCCAGAGACAGCTATCCAAGTCTATGGCTACACCTTC.